What follows is one T cell receptor (beta chain) and its context. The sample belongs to a study of blood T cell repertoires in COVID-19. The CDR3 sequence is 19 residues long. Deletions cut 2 bases from V and 1 base from J, with 21 bases between. Germline V gene sequence: CDR1 LNHNV, CDR2 YYDKDF (reference sequence). Original methodology: Using reference gene primer amplification, nucleated cell counts were estimated. TCRdb's copy holds only in-frame clones and misses some; the assay was immunoSEQ multiplex PCR. D and trimming were read from the DNA, whereas the V and J calls and clone size are those reported in that table. The sample carries 72,000 or so clones, 80% to 90% recorded once.

Specimen: peripheral blood. The source of this sequence is a man aged 50-59 years with active COVID-19. The chain uses TRBV15 and TRBJ2-1; D possibly corresponds to TRBD2 (6 bases). The CDR3 here is CATSRPRPVRGESYNEQFF. The CDR3 bases are TGTGCCACCAGCAGACCAAGGCCTGTGCGGGGAGAATCCTACAATGAGCAGTTCTTC. The variable domain in full, with the rest retrieved from reference TRBV15 and TRBJ2-1, is DAMVIQNPRYQVTQFGKPVTLSCSQTLNHNVMYWYQQKSSQAPKLLFHYYDKDFNNEADTPDNFQSRRPNTSFCFLDIRSPGLGDTAMYLCATSRPRPVRGESYNEQFFGPGTRLTVL.